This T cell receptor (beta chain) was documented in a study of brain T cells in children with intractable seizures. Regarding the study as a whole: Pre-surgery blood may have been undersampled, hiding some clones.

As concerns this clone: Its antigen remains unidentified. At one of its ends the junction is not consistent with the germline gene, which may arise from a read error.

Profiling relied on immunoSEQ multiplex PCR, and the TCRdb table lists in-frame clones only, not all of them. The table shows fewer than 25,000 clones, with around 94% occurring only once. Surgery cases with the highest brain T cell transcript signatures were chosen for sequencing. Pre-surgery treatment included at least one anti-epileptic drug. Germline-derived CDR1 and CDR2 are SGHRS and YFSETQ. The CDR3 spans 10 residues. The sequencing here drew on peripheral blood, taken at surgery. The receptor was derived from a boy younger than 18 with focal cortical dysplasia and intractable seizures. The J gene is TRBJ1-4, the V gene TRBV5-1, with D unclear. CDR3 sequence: CASSLDGLVF. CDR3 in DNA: TGCGCCAGCAGCTTGGACGGTCTAGTTTTT.